The 17 T cell receptor beta chains reported below all come from one sample, sequenced in a study of T cells in Graves' hyperthyroidism and ophthalmopathy. RNA transcripts provided the source from which TCR beta CDR3 regions were amplified. HTBI primers drove first-round RT-PCR of the TCR CDR3. TCRdb re-called the multiplex PCR reads through MiXCR, storing one row per CDR3 protein. The sample holds around 540,000 distinct CDR3 sequences, about 15% seen once. Sequencing input: blood. Receptors originate from a woman under 40 with Graves' ophthalmopathy.

This clonotype showed up many times. V usage is TRBV20-1 and J usage is TRBJ2-7, with 7 bases matching TRBD1. V was pared by 7 bases and J by 0 bases, with 18 bases of the junction left unmatched. Germline assignment: CDR1 DFQATT and CDR2 SNEGSKA (reference sequence). The CDR3 extends over 17 amino acids. CDR3: CSVYRGKLGLGSYEQYF. In DNA, the CDR3 is TGCAGTGTTTACAGGGGAAAGTTAGGGTTGGGCTCCTACGAGCAGTACTTC.

V and J are TRBV15 and TRBJ1-3, with 7 bases fitting TRBD1. CDR3 length: 15 residues. Trimming removed 1 base from V and 5 bases from J; junction bases left unmatched: 5. The germline CDR1 and CDR2 sequences are LNHNV and YYDKDF (reference sequence). CDR3 protein: CATSRVETGRNTIYF. CDR3 DNA: TGTGCCACCAGCAGAGTAGAGACAGGGCGAAACACCATATATTTT. Full variable domain (missing parts from reference TRBV15 and TRBJ1-3): DAMVIQNPRYQVTQFGKPVTLSCSQTLNHNVMYWYQQKSSQAPKLLFHYYDKDFNNEADTPDNFQSRRPNTSFCFLDIRSPGLGDTAMYLCATSRVETGRNTIYFGEGSWLTVV.

V usage is TRBV30 and J usage is TRBJ2-7; 9 bases are shared with TRBD2. This CDR3 has 18 residues. Per the germline V gene, CDR1 is GTSNPN and CDR2 is SVGIG (reference sequence). The V segment lost 4 bases and the J segment 0 bases; nucleotides outside the gene matches: 16. CDR3 amino acids: CAWNPGTSPFRSSYEQYF. In DNA, the CDR3 is TGTGCCTGGAACCCCGGGACTAGCCCGTTTAGGAGCTCCTACGAGCAGTACTTC.

This clonotype was observed a few times. The chain has TRBV12-5 and TRBJ2-3; 12 bases are shared with TRBD2. Germline-derived CDR1 and CDR2 are LGHNT and FRNRAP. The CDR3 loop spans 22 amino acids. V gave up 6 bases and J gave up 2 bases; unmatched junction bases: 24. The CDR3 region is CASGTGTAFFGTSGPYTDTQYF. For the CDR3, the DNA is TGTGCTAGTGGCACCGGGACAGCATTCTTCGGGACTAGCGGGCCTTACACAGATACGCAGTATTTT.

This clonotype occurred many times. The V and J genes are TRBV7-2 and TRBJ1-1; no reliable D call. V lost 4 bases, J lost 4 bases, and 16 bases lay in between. CDR1 SGHTA and CDR2 FQGNSA come from the germline V gene. CDR3 length: 15 residues. The CDR3 loop reads CASSYVGVRSTEAFF. The CDR3 DNA reads TGTGCCAGCAGCTATGTTGGGGTTCGTTCCACTGAAGCTTTCTTT.

The table lists this clonotype with many counts. The rearrangement uses TRBV6-2 or TRBV6-3 and TRBJ2-7; 7 bases agree with TRBD2. V lost 6 bases, J lost 3 bases, and 5 bases stayed unmatched. Germline V CDR1 and CDR2: MNHEY, SVGEGT. The CDR3 runs 13 residues. DNA of the CDR3: TGTGCCAGCAGCTTCACTAGCGTCTACGAGCAGTACTTC. The encoded protein is CASSFTSVYEQYF.

This clonotype occurred many times. The V gene is TRBV27, the J gene TRBJ2-7, with a weak D call TRBD2 (7 bases). The CDR3 is made up of 15 amino acids. The V gene's germline CDR1 is MNHEY and CDR2 SMNVEV (reference sequence). Trimming pared 7 bases from V and 3 bases from J, leaving 19 bases between. The CDR3 region has the DNA TGTGCCAGCAAGGAGGGGGGGGTAGGGGTCTACGAGCAGTACTTC. Amino acids: CASKEGGVGVYEQYF.

V is TRBV5-4 and J is TRBJ1-5; weak D call: TRBD1 (5 bases). Trimming cost V 1 base and J 0 bases, with 8 bases left between them. CDR1 SGHNT and CDR2 YYREEE come from the germline V gene (reference sequence). CDR3 length equals 15 residues. CDR3 sequence reads: CASSLQGVSNQPQHF. Written as DNA, the CDR3 is TGTGCCAGCAGCTTGCAAGGGGTTAGCAATCAGCCCCAGCATTTT.

This clonotype was counted only a few times. The V and J genes are TRBV27 and TRBJ1-2, with a tentative D call TRBD1 (5 bases). Germline CDR1 reads MNHEY; CDR2 reads SMNVEV (reference sequence). This CDR3 contains 13 residues. Trimming stripped 4 bases from V and 4 bases from J, with 10 bases between. The CDR3 spells CASSYDSSYGYTF. CDR3 sequence (DNA): TGTGCCAGCAGTTATGACAGTTCCTATGGCTACACCTTC.

This clonotype was seen ten or more times. V is TRBV28 and J is TRBJ1-4; D remains unclear. Trimming left V 7 bases short and J 4 bases short, with 19 bases between. CDR1 is MDHEN, CDR2 SYDVKM, per germline. The CDR3 extends over 16 amino acids. CDR3 residues: CASTPGPWEGNEKLFF. The CDR3 region has the DNA TGTGCCAGCACCCCGGGTCCGTGGGAGGGTAATGAAAAACTGTTTTTT.

This chain connects TRBV6-5 to TRBJ2-1, with 11 nucleotides matching TRBD2. CDR1 and CDR2 from the germline V gene are MNHEY and SVGAGI. There are 17 residues in the CDR3. The V and J ends lost 0 bases and 5 bases, in that order; junction bases with no gene match: 6. This CDR3 is CASSYSLGTSGNNEQFF. The CDR3 region has the DNA TGTGCCAGCAGTTACTCTTTAGGGACTAGCGGAAACAATGAGCAGTTCTTC.

V and J are TRBV20-1 and TRBJ2-3, with 10 bases fitting TRBD2. Losses at the gene ends were 6 bases for V and 0 bases for J; bases not matched to a gene: 9. CDR1 DFQATT and CDR2 SNEGSKA come from the germline V gene (reference sequence). This CDR3 has 16 residues. As DNA, the CDR3 is TGCAGTGCCTGGCCCGGGACTAGCGTTAGCACAGATACGCAGTATTTT. It codes for CSAWPGTSVSTDTQYF.

At least ten counts were recorded for this clonotype. The V and J genes are TRBV7-2 and TRBJ2-2; possibly TRBD2 for D (5 bases). CDR1 and CDR2 from the germline V gene are SGHTA and FQGNSA. CDR3 length: 15 amino acids. The V and J ends lost 1 base and 7 bases respectively, with 13 bases between them. CDR3 nucleotide sequence: TGTGCCAGCAGCTTAGGTCAACTAGGGATCGGGGAGCTGTTTTTT. It codes for CASSLGQLGIGELFF.

This clonotype was seen ten or more times. The V call is TRBV28, the J call TRBJ2-7, with 7 bases lining up with TRBD1. CDR3 length equals 14 residues. Germline V gene data show CDR1 as MDHEN and CDR2 as SYDVKM. V shed 1 base, J shed 2 bases, and the junction held 2 bases outside the gene matches. The CDR3 protein is CASSLLRGPYEQYF. The CDR3, as DNA: TGTGCCAGCAGTTTATTAAGGGGGCCCTACGAGCAGTACTTC.

This clonotype was observed many times. The chain recombines TRBV30 with TRBJ1-2, with TRBD1 identical over 7 bases. Germline V CDR1 and CDR2: GTSNPN, SVGIG (reference sequence). Trimming at V came to 1 base and at J to 2 bases, leaving 10 bases not matched to a gene. The CDR3 extends over 16 amino acids. The DNA for the CDR3 is TGTGCCTGGAGTGCGATACATAAACAGGGGAACTATGGCTACACCTTC. Amino acids: CAWSAIHKQGNYGYTF.

In its sample, this clonotype was seen a few times. This chain joins TRBV20-1 and TRBJ2-3, with D possibly being TRBD2 (6 bases). CDR3 length: 13 amino acids. The germline V and J ends were trimmed by 0 bases and 4 bases, with 8 bases remaining between them. The germline gives CDR1 DFQATT, CDR2 SNEGSKA (reference sequence). This CDR3 is CSARDPGADTQYF. The DNA of the CDR3 is TGCAGTGCTAGAGACCCGGGGGCAGATACGCAGTATTTT.

In regard to this clonotype: Being one base from a much bigger clone, this may be a read error. J is TRBJ1-1 and V is TRBV11-2; D gene ambiguous. V dropped 5 bases and J dropped 4 bases, with 11 bases sitting between them. CDR3 size: 13 residues. Looked up from germline, CDR1 is SGHAT and CDR2 is FQNNGV. In nucleotides, the CDR3 is TGTGCCAGCAGCAGTGGGGTGAGCACTGAAGCTTTCTTT. It specifies CASSSGVSTEAFF.